This TCR beta chain was identified during a study of blood T cell repertoires in COVID-19. Study context: Collection of acute and convalescent COVID-19 samples took place in the United States, Italy and Spain. From T cells, B-cell-depleted T cells, or PBMCs came the material, which was cDNA or gDNA.

In the study's own analysis: Amplification with reference gene primers provided the estimates of nucleated cell counts. Profiled with immunoSEQ multiplex PCR; TCRdb holds only in-frame clones, not every one. V and J calls and clone size are as listed in that table; D and trimming were resolved from the DNA. The data show around 92,000 clones, about 83% seen once. The CDR3 is 13 residues long. V dropped 8 bases and J dropped 6 bases, with 20 bases sitting between them. Looked up from germline, CDR1 is GTSNPN and CDR2 is SVGIG (reference sequence). This clone occurred a few times. The specimen was peripheral blood. This clonotype was obtained from a woman aged 80 or older with acute or convalescent COVID-19. The chain couples TRBV30 to TRBJ2-7; D possibly corresponds to TRBD2 (6 bases). The CDR3 DNA follows: TGTGCCATGTTGGGAGGTGGGATCCTCGAGCAGTACTTC. Its protein is CAMLGGGILEQYF.